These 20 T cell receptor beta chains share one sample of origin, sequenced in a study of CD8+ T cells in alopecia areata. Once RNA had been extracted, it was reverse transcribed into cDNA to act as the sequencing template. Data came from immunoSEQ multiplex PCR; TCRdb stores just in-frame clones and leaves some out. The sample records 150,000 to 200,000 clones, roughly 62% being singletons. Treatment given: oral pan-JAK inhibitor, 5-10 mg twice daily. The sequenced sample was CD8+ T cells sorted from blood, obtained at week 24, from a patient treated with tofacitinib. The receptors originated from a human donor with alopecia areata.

CDR3: CASSLFHGETQYF. CDR3 nucleotide sequence: TGTGCCAGCAGTTTATTCCACGGGGAGACCCAGTACTTC. J is TRBJ2-5 and V is TRBV27; no clear D gene. The CDR3 runs 13 residues. The germline CDR1 and CDR2 sequences are MNHEY and SMNVEV (reference sequence). V was clipped by 1 base and J by 5 bases, with 8 bases between them.

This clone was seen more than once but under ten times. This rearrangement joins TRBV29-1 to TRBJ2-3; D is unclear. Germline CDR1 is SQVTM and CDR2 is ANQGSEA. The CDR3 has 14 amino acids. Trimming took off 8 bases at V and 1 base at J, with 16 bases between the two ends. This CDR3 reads CSFPEYRGTDTQYF. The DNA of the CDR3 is TGCAGCTTCCCGGAATACCGGGGCACAGATACGCAGTATTTT.

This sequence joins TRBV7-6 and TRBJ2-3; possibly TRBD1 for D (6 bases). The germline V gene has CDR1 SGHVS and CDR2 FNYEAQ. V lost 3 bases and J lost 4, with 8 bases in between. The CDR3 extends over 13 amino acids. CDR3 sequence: CASSLTGADTQYF. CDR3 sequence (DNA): TGTGCCAGCAGCTTGACAGGCGCAGATACGCAGTATTTT.

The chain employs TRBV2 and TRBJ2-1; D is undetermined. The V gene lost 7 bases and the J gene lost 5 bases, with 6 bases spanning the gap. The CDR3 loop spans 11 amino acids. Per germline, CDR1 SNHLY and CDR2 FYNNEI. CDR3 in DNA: TGTGCCAGCACCAGTGACAATGAGCAGTTCTTC. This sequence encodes CASTSDNEQFF.

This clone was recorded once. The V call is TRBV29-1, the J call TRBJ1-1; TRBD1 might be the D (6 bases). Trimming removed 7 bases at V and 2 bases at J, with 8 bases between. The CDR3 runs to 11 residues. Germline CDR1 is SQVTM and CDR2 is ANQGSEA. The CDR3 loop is CSGGGNTEAFF. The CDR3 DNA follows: TGCAGCGGGGGGGGCAACACTGAAGCTTTCTTT.

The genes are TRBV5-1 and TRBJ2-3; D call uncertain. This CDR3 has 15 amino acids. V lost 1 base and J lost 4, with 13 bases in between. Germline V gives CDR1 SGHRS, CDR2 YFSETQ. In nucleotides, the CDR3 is TGCGCCAGCAGCTTGTGGTGGGAAGGCGCAGATACGCAGTATTTT. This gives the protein CASSLWWEGADTQYF.

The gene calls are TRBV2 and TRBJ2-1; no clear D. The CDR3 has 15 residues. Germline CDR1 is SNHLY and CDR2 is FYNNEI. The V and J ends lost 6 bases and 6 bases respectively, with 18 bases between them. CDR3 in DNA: TGTGCCAGCAGGGCCCGAGGCCCCAGTTTCAATGAGCAGTTCTTC. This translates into CASRARGPSFNEQFF.

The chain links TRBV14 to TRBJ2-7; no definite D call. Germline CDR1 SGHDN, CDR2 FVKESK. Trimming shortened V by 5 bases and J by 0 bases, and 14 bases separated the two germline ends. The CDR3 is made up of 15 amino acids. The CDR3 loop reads CASSSFQVSSYEQYF. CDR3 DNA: TGTGCCAGCAGCTCGTTTCAGGTCAGCTCCTACGAGCAGTACTTC.

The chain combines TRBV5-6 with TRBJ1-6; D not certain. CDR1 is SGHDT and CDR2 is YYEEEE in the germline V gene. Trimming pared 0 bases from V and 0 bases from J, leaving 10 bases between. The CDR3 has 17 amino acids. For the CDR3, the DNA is TGTGCCAGCAGCTTGGAGGCCAGCAGCTCCTATAATTCACCCCTCCACTTT. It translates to CASSLEASSSYNSPLHF. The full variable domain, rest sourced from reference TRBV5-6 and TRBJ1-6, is DAGVTQSPTHLIKTRGQQVTLRCSPKSGHDTVSWYQQALGQGPQFIFQYYEEEERQRGNFPDRFSGHQFPNYSSELNVNALLLGDSALYLCASSLEASSSYNSPLHFGNGTRLTVT.

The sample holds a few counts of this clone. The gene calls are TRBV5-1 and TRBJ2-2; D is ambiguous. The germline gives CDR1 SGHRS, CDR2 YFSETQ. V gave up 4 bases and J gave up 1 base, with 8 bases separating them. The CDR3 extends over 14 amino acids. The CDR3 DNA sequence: TGCGCCAGCAGCCCCAGTGAGAACACCGGGGAGCTGTTTTTT. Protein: CASSPSENTGELFF. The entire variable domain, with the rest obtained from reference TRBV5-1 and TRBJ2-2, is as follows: KAGVTQTPRYLIKTRGQQVTLSCSPISGHRSVSWYQQTPGQGLQFLFEYFSETQRNKGNFPGRFSGRQFSNSRSEMNVSTLELGDSALYLCASSPSENTGELFFGEGSRLTVL.

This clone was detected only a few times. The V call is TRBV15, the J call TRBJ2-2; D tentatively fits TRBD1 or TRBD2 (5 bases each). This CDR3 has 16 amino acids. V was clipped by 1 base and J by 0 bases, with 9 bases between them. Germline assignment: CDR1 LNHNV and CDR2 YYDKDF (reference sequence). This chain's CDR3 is CATSRGETANTGELFF. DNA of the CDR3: TGTGCCACCAGCAGAGGGGAGACAGCGAACACCGGGGAGCTGTTTTTT. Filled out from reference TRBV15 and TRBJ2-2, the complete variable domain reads DAMVIQNPRYQVTQFGKPVTLSCSQTLNHNVMYWYQQKSSQAPKLLFHYYDKDFNNEADTPDNFQSRRPNTSFCFLDIRSPGLGDTAMYLCATSRGETANTGELFFGEGSRLTVL.

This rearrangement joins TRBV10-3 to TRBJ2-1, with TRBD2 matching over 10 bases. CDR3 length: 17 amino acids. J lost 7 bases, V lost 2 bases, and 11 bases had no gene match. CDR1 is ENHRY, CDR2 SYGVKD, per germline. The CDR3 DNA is TGTGCCATCAGTGAGACAGGAAAGCGGGGGGGCCGGAATGAGCAGTTCTTC. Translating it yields CAISETGKRGGRNEQFF.

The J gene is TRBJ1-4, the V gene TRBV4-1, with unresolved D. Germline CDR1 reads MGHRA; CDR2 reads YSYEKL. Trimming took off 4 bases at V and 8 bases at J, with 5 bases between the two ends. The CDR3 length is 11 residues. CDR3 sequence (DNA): TGCGCCAGCAGCCCGGGGGAAAAACTGTTTTTT. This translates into CASSPGEKLFF.

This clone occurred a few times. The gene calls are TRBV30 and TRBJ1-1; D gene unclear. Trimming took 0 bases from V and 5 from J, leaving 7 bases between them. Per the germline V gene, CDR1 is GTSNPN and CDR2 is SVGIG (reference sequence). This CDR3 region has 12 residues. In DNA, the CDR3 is TGTGCCTGGAGTGTGTGGCAAACTGAAGCTTTCTTT. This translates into CAWSVWQTEAFF. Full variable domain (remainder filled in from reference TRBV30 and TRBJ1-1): SQTIHQWPATLVQPVGSPLSLECTVEGTSNPNLYWYRQAAGRGLQLLFYSVGIGQISSEVPQNLSASRPQDRQFILSSKKLLLSDSGFYLCAWSVWQTEAFFGQGTRLTVV.

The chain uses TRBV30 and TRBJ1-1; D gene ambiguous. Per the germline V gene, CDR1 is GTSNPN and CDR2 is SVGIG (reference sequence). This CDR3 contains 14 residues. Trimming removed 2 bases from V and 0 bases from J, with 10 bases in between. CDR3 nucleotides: TGTGCCTGGAGTTGGATAGGGATGAACACTGAAGCTTTCTTT. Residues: CAWSWIGMNTEAFF.

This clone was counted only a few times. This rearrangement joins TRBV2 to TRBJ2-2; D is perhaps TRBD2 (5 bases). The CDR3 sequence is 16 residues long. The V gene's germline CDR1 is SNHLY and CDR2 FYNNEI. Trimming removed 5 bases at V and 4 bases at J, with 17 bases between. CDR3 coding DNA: TGTGCCAGCAGTCCTGGCGGGTCCCTTGTCACCGGGGAGCTGTTTTTT. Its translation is CASSPGGSLVTGELFF. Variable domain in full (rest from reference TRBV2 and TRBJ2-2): EPEVTQTPSHQVTQMGQEVILRCVPISNHLYFYWYRQILGQKVEFLVSFYNNEISEKSEIFDDQFSVERPDGSNFTLKIRSTKLEDSAMYFCASSPGGSLVTGELFFGEGSRLTVL.

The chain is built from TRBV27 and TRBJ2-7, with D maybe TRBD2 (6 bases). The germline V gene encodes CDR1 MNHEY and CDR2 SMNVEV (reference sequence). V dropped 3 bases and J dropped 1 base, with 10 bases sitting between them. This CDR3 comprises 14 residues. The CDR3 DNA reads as TGTGCCAGCAGTTTCGGGGGAATTTCCTACGAGCAGTACTTC. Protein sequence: CASSFGGISYEQYF.

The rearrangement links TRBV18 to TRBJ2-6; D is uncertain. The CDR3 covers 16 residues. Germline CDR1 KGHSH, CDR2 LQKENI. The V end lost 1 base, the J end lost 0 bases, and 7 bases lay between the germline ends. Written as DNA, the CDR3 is TGTGCCAGCTCACCACTTATCTCCTCTGGGGCCAACGTCCTGACTTTC. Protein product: CASSPLISSGANVLTF.

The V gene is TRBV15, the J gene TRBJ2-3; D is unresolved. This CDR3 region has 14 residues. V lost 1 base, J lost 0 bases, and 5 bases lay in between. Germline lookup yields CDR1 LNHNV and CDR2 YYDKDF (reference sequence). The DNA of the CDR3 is TGTGCCACCAGCAGAGGAGCGAGCACAGATACGCAGTATTTT. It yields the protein CATSRGASTDTQYF.

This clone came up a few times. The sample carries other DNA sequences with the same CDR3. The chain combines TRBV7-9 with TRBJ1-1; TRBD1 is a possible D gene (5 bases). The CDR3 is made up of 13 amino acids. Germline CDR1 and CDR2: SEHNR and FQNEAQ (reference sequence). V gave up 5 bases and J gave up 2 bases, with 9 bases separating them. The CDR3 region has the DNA TGTGCCAGCAGCCTTGGACAAAACACTGAAGCTTTCTTT. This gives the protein CASSLGQNTEAFF.